Each of the 7 T cell receptor beta chains below was sequenced from the same sample in a study of OX40 agonist ivuxolimab in advanced cancers. Generated by immunoSEQ multiplex PCR, the TCRdb table keeps only in-frame clones and is missing some. The repertoire holds about 69,000 clones, with roughly nine tenths as singletons. This sample comprised CD4+ or CD8+ T cells sorted from blood, obtained in a trial of the OX40 agonist ivuxolimab. The origin of the receptors is an adult with an advanced solid tumor such as melanoma, head and neck, liver or kidney cancer.

CDR3 amino acids: CASSHRDSYEQYF. The CDR3 DNA reads as TGTGCCAGCAGCCACCGGGACAGCTACGAGCAGTACTTC. V is TRBV7-9 and J is TRBJ2-7, with 7 bases identical to TRBD1. Germline V lookup: CDR1 SEHNR, CDR2 FQNEAQ (reference sequence). V shed 5 bases and J 3 bases; nucleotides not matched to a gene: 4. The CDR3 contains 13 residues.

The V gene is TRBV7-8, the J gene TRBJ1-3, with TRBD1 matching 7 bases. The CDR3 length is 17 residues. Germline CDR1 reads SGHVS; CDR2 reads FQNEAQ. V shed 2 bases and J 2 bases; nucleotides not matched to a gene: 9. Written as DNA, the CDR3 is TGTGCCAGCAGCTTATGGGGAAGACAGGGCACTGGAAACACCATATATTTT. It encodes CASSLWGRQGTGNTIYF.

This rearrangement joins TRBV9 to TRBJ2-1; 14 bases are shared with TRBD2. Looked up from germline, CDR1 is SGDLS and CDR2 is YYNGEE. The CDR3 loop spans 15 amino acids. V lost 4 bases and J lost 5; bases outside the gene matches: 2. The CDR3 region has the DNA TGTGCCAGCAGCACGGGACTAGCGGGGGACAATGAGCAGTTCTTC. Translating gives CASSTGLAGDNEQFF.

The chain has TRBV6-5 and TRBJ2-3; D is uncertain. The CDR3 runs 13 residues. Per the germline V gene, CDR1 is MNHEY and CDR2 is SVGAGI. With 7 bases removed from V and 0 bases from J, the gap between germline ends came to 8 bases. CDR3 nucleotide sequence: TGTGCCAGCATAGTTCCCAGCACAGATACGCAGTATTTT. This gives the protein CASIVPSTDTQYF.

J is TRBJ1-2 and V is TRBV27, with a tentative D call TRBD1 (6 bases). In germline, CDR1 is MNHEY, CDR2 SMNVEV (reference sequence). Between the trimmed V and J ends, which lost 6 bases and 8 bases, there was a span of 22 bases. The CDR3 consists of 15 residues. The CDR3 nucleotides are TGTGCCAGCAGCTCGGGGCAGGGGACTTTCGTGGGCTACACCTTC. Its protein is CASSSGQGTFVGYTF.

The chain combines TRBV19 with TRBJ2-1; TRBD1 aligns across 7 bases. This CDR3 is built from 15 residues. V lost 5 bases to trimming and J lost 4 bases; unmatched junction nucleotides: 8. Germline V gene sequence: CDR1 LNHDA, CDR2 SQIVND (reference sequence). Written as DNA, the CDR3 is TGTGCCAGTAGTCCTCAGTCCAGGGGGTACAATGAGCAGTTCTTC. This encodes CASSPQSRGYNEQFF.

The CDR3 coding sequence is TGTGCCAGCTCAGGGGGGGCTGCCACCTACGAGCAGTACTTC. Protein: CASSGGAATYEQYF. The chain uses TRBV7-9 and TRBJ2-7, with D possibly called TRBD1 or TRBD2 (7 bases each). The germline gives CDR1 SEHNR, CDR2 FQNEAQ (reference sequence). This CDR3 is built from 14 residues. The V gene lost 8 bases and the J gene lost 2 bases, with 16 bases spanning the gap.